This T cell receptor beta chain emerged from a study of response to subunit inactivated influenza vaccine. The germline V gene has CDR1 SGHNT and CDR2 YYREEE (reference sequence). Between the trimmed V and J ends, which lost 4 bases and 0 bases, there was a span of 8 bases. This CDR3 region has 13 residues. Note on this clonotype: What it recognizes is unknown.

TCRdb reprocessed the RT-PCR reads with MiXCR, giving one entry per CDR3 protein. The repertoire consists of 280,000 or so distinct CDR3 sequences, with around a fifth occurring once and the leading ten covering about a tenth. Findings of the study overall: That few new T cells are recruited by each seasonal influenza vaccination was the authors' suggestion.

The source of this sequence is a man between 50 and 69 years old who received an inactivated influenza vaccine. Specimen: PBMCs from blood, collected about 20 months after vaccination. The chain links TRBV5-4 to TRBJ2-7, with D hard to call. For the CDR3, the DNA is TGTGCCAGCAGCCCCCAGGACTCCTACGAGCAGTACTTC. Its translation is CASSPQDSYEQYF. Full variable domain (missing parts from reference TRBV5-4 and TRBJ2-7): ETGVTQSPTHLIKTRGQQVTLRCSSQSGHNTVSWYQQALGQGPQFIFQYYREEENGRGNFPPRFSGLQFPNYSSELNVNALELDDSALYLCASSPQDSYEQYFGPGTRLTVT.